Detailed here is one T cell receptor beta chain. No antigen is known for it. Germline V CDR1 and CDR2: MNHEY, SVGAGI. The CDR3 sequence is 15 residues long. V lost 2 bases, J lost 1 base, and 10 bases lay in between. Here immunoSEQ multiplex PCR was the method, and the copy in TCRdb shows in-frame clones only, minus some. This repertoire shows fewer than 900,000 clones, roughly 90% found once; its top ten account for roughly 1.5%. The source of the sample is a study of Ad26.COV2.S vaccination and SARS-CoV-2 variants. For the study at large: Participants got Ad26.COV2.S intramuscularly, once or twice 56 days apart. Study-wide findings and caveats: There was reportedly substantial breadth in spike-specific CD8+ and CD4+ T cell responses after vaccination. Ad26.COV2.S recipients had broader spike-specific TCRs (P = 0.0014).

This sample's treatment: roughly 19 received Ad26.COV2.S at low or high dose, single or two shots; about five received placebo; per-sample allocation not given. Sampling happened 63 days after the first vaccine or placebo injection. This TCR came from a person between 18 and 60 years old who received the Ad26.COV2.S COVID-19 vaccine or a placebo. The chain has TRBV6-5 and TRBJ2-3; D gene uncertain. Sequenced here: peripheral blood, sampled in a trial of Ad26.COV2.S vaccine versus placebo. CDR3 in DNA: TGTGCCAGCAGTTACCGTCAATCTGGCACAGATACGCAGTATTTT. Translation: CASSYRQSGTDTQYF.